This T cell receptor beta chain derives from a study of shared clonotypes between healthy human individuals. Looking at the study overall: Donors were a couple of women and three men aged 18 to 49.

This CDR3 spans 18 amino acids. V lost 0 bases, J lost 2 bases, and 8 bases stayed unmatched. The germline gives CDR1 MNHEY, CDR2 SMNVEV (reference sequence). Libraries were prepared by immunoSEQ multiplex PCR; TCRdb keeps only in-frame clonotypes and omits some of them. The sample holds under 350,000 clones, 80% to 90% seen once. This sequence originates from a young man in good health. The V call is TRBV27, the J call TRBJ2-2, with 8 bases matching TRBD1. The sample was memory CD8+ T cells sorted from blood. Noted subset: CD45RO+ cells pooled with CCR7-negative TemRA cells. CDR3 DNA: TGTGCCAGCAGTTTATCGGGGACAGGCACAATTAACACCGGGGAGCTGTTTTTT. Amino acids: CASSLSGTGTINTGELFF.